This T cell receptor beta chain originates from a study of vaccination and CD4 T cells after COVID-19. The overall study: Either the Pfizer-BioNTech BNT162b2 or Moderna mRNA-1273 vaccine was given as two doses. The authors exposed cells to overlapping spike peptides derived from SARS-CoV-2, HCoV-NL63, HCoV-OC43 and HCoV-229E.

The table lists this clonotype with a few counts. Its matching antigen is unknown. Treatment defined: approximately 11-day PBMC culture with coronavirus spike peptide pools or control peptides (ViraFEST assay). Culture of 1.9 million or so PBMCs per well took place with around 10 IU/ml IL-2 and 8.5 to 10 ug/ml peptide pools. Oncomine TCR Beta short-read sequencing was applied to DNA from cultured CD4+ T cells. TCRdb fed the PCR reads into MiXCR, producing one record per CDR3 protein. The table lists about 16,000 distinct CDR3 sequences, 60% to 80% of them singletons. The TCR was taken from a human donor who had recovered from COVID-19. The sequencing sample was made of CD4+ T cells from blood, cultured in vitro.

CDR3 DNA sequence: TGTGCCAGTAGCTCCGGACTAGCGGGGCTCAATGAGCAGTTCTTC. Translation: CASSSGLAGLNEQFF. The chain couples TRBV19 to TRBJ2-1, with 12 nucleotides matching TRBD2. J lost 6 bases, V lost 6 bases, and 6 bases had no gene match. This CDR3 contains 15 residues. The germline V gene encodes CDR1 LNHDA and CDR2 SQIVND (reference sequence). The full variable domain, rest sourced from reference TRBV19 and TRBJ2-1, is DGGITQSPKYLFRKEGQNVTLSCEQNLNHDAMYWYRQDPGQGLRLIYYSQIVNDFQKGDIAEGYSVSREKKESFPLTVTSAQKNPTAFYLCASSSGLAGLNEQFFGPGTRLTVL.